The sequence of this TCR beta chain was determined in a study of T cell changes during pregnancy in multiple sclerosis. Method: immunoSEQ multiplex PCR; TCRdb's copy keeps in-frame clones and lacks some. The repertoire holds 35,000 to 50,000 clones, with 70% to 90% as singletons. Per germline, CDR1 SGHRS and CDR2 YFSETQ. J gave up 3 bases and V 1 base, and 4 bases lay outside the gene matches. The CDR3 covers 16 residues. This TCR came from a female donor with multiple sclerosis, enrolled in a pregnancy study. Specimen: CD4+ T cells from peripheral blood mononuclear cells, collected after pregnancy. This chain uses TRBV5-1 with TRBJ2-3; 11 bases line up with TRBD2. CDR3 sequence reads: CASSLNSGGGTDTQYF. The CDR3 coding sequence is TGCGCCAGCAGCTTGAATAGCGGGGGGGGTACAGATACGCAGTATTTT.